This TCR beta chain was observed in a study of T cell repertoires in cytomegalovirus infection. Study findings and constraints: The ex vivo response showed dominance by HLA-C-restricted CMV-specific TCR beta clonotypes.

About this clonotype itself: As yet, its antigen is unknown.

TCRdb re-called the reads with MiXCR, one entry per CDR3 protein. The repertoire has about 770,000 distinct CDR3 sequences, about 27% of them found once; the top ten carry less than 15%. Germline V gene lookup returns CDR1 SEHNR and CDR2 FQNEAQ (reference sequence). There are 18 residues in the CDR3. Deletions cut 4 bases from V and 0 bases from J, with 19 bases between. This specimen was cultured CD8+ T cells from PBMCs, taken from culture after CMV antigen stimulation. The chain has TRBV7-9 and TRBJ1-3; D is undetermined. This TCR was recovered from a human donor in good health (CMV status not recorded). Some clones in this sample may be carry-over from other donors' samples. CDR3 protein: CASSSSGGTFPSGNTIYF. The CDR3 DNA is TGTGCCAGCAGCTCCAGCGGAGGTACCTTCCCCTCTGGAAACACCATATATTTT.